This T cell receptor (beta chain) derives from a study of cytomegalovirus exposure and HLA in healthy donors. General study results and limits: As was reported, the HLA-A and HLA-B alleles of most subjects were accurately predicted from TCR beta sequences. Researchers reported in a later analysis that a missense DCLRE1C variant was tied to TCR beta V- and J-gene trimming. In an earlier analysis, productive rearrangement rates for most beta V segments clustered near 87% or 30%.

About this clone: Its antigen is currently unknown.

This CDR3 comprises 14 residues. Germline values: CDR1 MNHEY, CDR2 SVGAGI. Germline trimming cut 7 bases from V and 4 bases from J; bases unmatched to any gene: 6. Donors likely had unrecorded immune exposures despite being nominally healthy when sampled. The PCR made use of 60 Vbeta and 13 Jbeta primers. Method: immunoSEQ multiplex PCR; TCRdb's copy keeps in-frame clones and lacks some. The profile shows roughly 200,000 clones, about 88% of them singletons. The rearrangement links TRBV6-5 to TRBJ2-7; 11 positions match TRBD1. This sequence was found in a woman aged 30 to 39 in good health and CMV-seronegative. The source material was PBMCs. The CDR3 coding sequence is TGTGCCAGCACCAAGGGGACAGGGGGGTACGAGCAGTACTTC. Amino acid sequence: CASTKGTGGYEQYF.